This T cell receptor beta chain was found in a study of blood T cells in healthy people across ages. For the second PCR, which ran for 7 to 11 cycles, a sample-barcoded 5' primer and a J-beta primer mix were used. Each TCR beta cDNA got a 12-nucleotide random molecular identifier. A minimum of 2.5 million CDR3-containing paired-end reads was obtained for each sample. TCRdb independently ran MiXCR on the 5' RACE reads; one entry per CDR3 protein. The data show hundreds of thousands of distinct CDR3 sequences, 20% to 30% seen once. Healthy Caucasian individuals from Russia aged about 6 to 100 were enrolled as donors. Study results and caveats: Per-million-T-cell TCR beta diversity fell roughly linearly with age.

This clonotype was found a few times. What it binds is not known. The V gene's germline CDR1 is MNHEY and CDR2 SVGEGT. The V gene end was trimmed by 4 bases and the J gene end by 2 bases; junction bases not matched to a gene: 5. CDR3 length equals 14 residues. These data were also filed under a second study, of T cells of mothers and their children.

What was sequenced was blood. The origin of this receptor is a boy between 5 and 17 years old in good health. The chain combines TRBV6-2 or TRBV6-3 with TRBJ2-7; 7 bases are shared with TRBD2. The CDR3 spells CASSSRGSTYEQYF. In DNA form, the CDR3 reads TGTGCCAGCAGTTCACGCGGGAGTACCTACGAGCAGTACTTC.